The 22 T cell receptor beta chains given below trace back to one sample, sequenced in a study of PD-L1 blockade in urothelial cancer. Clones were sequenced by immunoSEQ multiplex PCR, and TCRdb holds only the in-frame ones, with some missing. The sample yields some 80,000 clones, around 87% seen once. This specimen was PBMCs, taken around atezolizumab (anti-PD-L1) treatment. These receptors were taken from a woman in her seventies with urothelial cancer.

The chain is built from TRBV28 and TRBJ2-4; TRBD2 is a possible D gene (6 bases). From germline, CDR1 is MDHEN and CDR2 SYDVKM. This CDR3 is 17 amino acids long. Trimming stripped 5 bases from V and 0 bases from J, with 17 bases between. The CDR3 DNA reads TGTGCCAGCAGTCTAAAGGTGGCGGGGTTAGCCAAAAACATTCAGTACTTC. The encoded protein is CASSLKVAGLAKNIQYF.

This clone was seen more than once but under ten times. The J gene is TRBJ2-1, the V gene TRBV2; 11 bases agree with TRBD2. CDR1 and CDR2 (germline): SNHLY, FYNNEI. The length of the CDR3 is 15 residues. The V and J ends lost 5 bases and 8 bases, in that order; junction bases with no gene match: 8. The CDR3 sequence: CASSYTSGSIDEQFF. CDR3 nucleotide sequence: TGTGCCAGCAGTTATACTAGCGGGAGTATCGATGAGCAGTTCTTC. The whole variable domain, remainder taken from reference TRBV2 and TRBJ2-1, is EPEVTQTPSHQVTQMGQEVILRCVPISNHLYFYWYRQILGQKVEFLVSFYNNEISEKSEIFDDQFSVERPDGSNFTLKIRSTKLEDSAMYFCASSYTSGSIDEQFFGPGTRLTVL.

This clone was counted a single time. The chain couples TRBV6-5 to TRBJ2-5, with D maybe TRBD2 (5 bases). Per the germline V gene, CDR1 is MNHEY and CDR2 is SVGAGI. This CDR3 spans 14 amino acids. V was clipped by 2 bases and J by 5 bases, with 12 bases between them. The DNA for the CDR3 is TGTGCCAGCAGTTACGTCCCGGAGGCGGAGACCCAGTACTTC. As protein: CASSYVPEAETQYF.

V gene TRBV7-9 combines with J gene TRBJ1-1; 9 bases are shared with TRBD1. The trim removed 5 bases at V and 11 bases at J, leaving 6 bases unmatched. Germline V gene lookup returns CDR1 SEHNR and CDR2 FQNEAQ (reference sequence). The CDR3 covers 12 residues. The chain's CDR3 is CASSTQGARAFF. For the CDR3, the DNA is TGTGCCAGCAGCACACAGGGGGCCCGGGCTTTCTTT.

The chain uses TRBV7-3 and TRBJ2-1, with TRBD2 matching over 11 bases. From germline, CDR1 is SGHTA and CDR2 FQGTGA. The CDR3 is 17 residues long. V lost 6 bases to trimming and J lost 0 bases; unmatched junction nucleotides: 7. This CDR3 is CASRSSGRQSSYNEQFF. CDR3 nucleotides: TGTGCCAGCAGGTCTAGCGGGAGGCAAAGCTCCTACAATGAGCAGTTCTTC.

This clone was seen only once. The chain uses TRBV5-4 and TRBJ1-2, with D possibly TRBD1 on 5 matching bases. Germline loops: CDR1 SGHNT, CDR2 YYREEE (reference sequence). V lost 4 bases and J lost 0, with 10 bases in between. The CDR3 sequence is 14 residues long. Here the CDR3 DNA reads TGTGCCAGCAGCCCGACAGCTACTAACTATGGCTACACCTTC. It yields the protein CASSPTATNYGYTF.

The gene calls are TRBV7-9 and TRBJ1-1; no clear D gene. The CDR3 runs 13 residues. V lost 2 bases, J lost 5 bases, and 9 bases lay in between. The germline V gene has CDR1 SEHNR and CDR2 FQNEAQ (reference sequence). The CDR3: CASSLLGETEAFF. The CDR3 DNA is TGTGCCAGCAGCTTACTCGGAGAGACTGAAGCTTTCTTT.

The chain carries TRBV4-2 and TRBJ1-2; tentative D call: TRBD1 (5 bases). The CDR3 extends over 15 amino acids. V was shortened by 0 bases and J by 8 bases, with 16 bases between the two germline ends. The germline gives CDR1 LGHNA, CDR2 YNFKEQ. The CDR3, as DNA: TGTGCCAGCAGCCAAGACCGTAGCAGGGTGTGGGGCTACACCTTC. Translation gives CASSQDRSRVWGYTF.

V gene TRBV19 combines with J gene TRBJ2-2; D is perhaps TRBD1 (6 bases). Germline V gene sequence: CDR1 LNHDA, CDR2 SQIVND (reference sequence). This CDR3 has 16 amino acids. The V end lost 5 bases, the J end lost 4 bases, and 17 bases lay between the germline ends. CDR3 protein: CASSQGVGTPTGELFF. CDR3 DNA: TGTGCCAGTAGTCAAGGGGTGGGGACACCCACCGGGGAGCTGTTTTTT.

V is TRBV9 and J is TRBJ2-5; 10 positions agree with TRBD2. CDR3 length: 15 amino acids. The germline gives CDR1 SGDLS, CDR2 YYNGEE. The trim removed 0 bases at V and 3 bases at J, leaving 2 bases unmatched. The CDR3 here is CASSVGGLAEETQYF. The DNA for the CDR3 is TGTGCCAGCAGCGTAGGTGGACTAGCGGAAGAGACCCAGTACTTC.

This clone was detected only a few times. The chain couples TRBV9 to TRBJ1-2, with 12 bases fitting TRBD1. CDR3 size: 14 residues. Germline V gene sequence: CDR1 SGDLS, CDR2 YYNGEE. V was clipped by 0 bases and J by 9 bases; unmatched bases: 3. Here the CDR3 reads CASSVGGTGGRYTF. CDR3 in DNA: TGTGCCAGCAGCGTAGGTGGGACAGGGGGCCGCTACACCTTC. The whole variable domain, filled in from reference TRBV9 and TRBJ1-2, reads DSGVTQTPKHLITATGQRVTLRCSPRSGDLSVYWYQQSLDQGLQFLIQYYNGEERAKGNILERFSAQQFPDLHSELNLSSLELGDSALYFCASSVGGTGGRYTFGSGTRLTVV.

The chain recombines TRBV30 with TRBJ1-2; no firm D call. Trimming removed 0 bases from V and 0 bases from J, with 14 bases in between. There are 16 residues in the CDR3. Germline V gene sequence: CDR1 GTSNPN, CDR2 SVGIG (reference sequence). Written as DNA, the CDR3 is TGTGCCTGGAGTGTTTCCCAACAGAAAACTAACTATGGCTACACCTTC. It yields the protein CAWSVSQQKTNYGYTF.

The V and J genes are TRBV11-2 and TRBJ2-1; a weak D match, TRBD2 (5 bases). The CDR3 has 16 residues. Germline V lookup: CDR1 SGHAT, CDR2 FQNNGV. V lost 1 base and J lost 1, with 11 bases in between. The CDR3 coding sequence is TGTGCCAGCAGCTTAGGGTCGGGGAGTTCCTACAATGAGCAGTTCTTC. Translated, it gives CASSLGSGSSYNEQFF.

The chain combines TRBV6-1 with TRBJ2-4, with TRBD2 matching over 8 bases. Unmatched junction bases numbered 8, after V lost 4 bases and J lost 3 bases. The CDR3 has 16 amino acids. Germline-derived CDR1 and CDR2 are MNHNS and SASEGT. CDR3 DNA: TGTGCCAGCAGTGGGGAGCGGGGGTACGGCAAAAACATTCAGTACTTC. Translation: CASSGERGYGKNIQYF.

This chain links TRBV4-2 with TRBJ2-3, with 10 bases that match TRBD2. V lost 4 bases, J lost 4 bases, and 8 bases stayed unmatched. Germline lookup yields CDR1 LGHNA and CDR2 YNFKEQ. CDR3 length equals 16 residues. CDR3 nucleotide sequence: TGTGCCAGCAGCCGAATAGCGGGGGGTGGGTCAGATACGCAGTATTTT. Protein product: CASSRIAGGGSDTQYF.

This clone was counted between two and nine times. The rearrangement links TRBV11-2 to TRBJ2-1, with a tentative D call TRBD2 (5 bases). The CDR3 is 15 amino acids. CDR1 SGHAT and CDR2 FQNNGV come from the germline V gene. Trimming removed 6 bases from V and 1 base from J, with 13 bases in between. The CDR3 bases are TGTGCCAGCAGAGGACTTGTCGGGTCCTACAATGAGCAGTTCTTC. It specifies CASRGLVGSYNEQFF.

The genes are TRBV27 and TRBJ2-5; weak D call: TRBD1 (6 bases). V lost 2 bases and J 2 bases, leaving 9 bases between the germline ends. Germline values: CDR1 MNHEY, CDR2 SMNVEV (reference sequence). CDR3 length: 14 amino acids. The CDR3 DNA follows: TGTGCCAGCAGTTTAGTAGGGGGACAAGAGACCCAGTACTTC. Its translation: CASSLVGGQETQYF.

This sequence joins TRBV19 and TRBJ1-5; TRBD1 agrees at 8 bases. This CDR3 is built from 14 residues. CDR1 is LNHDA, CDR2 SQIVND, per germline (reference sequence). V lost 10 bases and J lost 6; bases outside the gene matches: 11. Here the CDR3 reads CATTDRTGFQPQHF. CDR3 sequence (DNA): TGTGCCACCACAGATCGGACAGGGTTTCAGCCCCAGCATTTT.

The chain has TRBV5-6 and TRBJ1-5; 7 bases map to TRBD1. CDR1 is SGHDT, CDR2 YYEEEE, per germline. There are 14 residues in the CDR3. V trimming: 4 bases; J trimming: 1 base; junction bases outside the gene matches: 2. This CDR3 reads CASSPTGSNQPQHF. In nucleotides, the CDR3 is TGTGCCAGCAGCCCGACAGGGAGCAATCAGCCCCAGCATTTT.

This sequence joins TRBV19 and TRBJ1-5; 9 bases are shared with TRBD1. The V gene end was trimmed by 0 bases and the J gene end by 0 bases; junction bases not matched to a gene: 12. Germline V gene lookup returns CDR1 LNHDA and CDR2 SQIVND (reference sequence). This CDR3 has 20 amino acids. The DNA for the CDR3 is TGTGCCAGTAGTATAGACCGGGACAGGGAGGGTAGGCATAGCAATCAGCCCCAGCATTTT. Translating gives CASSIDRDREGRHSNQPQHF.

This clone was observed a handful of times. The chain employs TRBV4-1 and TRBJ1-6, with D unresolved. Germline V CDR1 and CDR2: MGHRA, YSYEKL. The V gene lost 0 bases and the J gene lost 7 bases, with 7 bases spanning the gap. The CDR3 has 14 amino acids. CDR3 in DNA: TGCGCCAGCAGCCAAGATTCCCGGAATTCACCCCTCCACTTT. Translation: CASSQDSRNSPLHF.

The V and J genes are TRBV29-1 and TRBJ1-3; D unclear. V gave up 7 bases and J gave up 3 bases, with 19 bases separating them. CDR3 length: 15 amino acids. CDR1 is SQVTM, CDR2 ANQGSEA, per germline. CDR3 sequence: CSGLGVGRSGNTIYF. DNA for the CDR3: TGCAGCGGCCTCGGAGTGGGGAGAAGTGGAAACACCATATATTTT. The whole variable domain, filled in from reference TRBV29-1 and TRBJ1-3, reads SAVISQKPSRDICQRGTSLTIQCQVDSQVTMMFWYRQQPGQSLTLIATANQGSEATYESGFVIDKFPISRPNLTFSTLTVSNMSPEDSSIYLCSGLGVGRSGNTIYFGEGSWLTVV.